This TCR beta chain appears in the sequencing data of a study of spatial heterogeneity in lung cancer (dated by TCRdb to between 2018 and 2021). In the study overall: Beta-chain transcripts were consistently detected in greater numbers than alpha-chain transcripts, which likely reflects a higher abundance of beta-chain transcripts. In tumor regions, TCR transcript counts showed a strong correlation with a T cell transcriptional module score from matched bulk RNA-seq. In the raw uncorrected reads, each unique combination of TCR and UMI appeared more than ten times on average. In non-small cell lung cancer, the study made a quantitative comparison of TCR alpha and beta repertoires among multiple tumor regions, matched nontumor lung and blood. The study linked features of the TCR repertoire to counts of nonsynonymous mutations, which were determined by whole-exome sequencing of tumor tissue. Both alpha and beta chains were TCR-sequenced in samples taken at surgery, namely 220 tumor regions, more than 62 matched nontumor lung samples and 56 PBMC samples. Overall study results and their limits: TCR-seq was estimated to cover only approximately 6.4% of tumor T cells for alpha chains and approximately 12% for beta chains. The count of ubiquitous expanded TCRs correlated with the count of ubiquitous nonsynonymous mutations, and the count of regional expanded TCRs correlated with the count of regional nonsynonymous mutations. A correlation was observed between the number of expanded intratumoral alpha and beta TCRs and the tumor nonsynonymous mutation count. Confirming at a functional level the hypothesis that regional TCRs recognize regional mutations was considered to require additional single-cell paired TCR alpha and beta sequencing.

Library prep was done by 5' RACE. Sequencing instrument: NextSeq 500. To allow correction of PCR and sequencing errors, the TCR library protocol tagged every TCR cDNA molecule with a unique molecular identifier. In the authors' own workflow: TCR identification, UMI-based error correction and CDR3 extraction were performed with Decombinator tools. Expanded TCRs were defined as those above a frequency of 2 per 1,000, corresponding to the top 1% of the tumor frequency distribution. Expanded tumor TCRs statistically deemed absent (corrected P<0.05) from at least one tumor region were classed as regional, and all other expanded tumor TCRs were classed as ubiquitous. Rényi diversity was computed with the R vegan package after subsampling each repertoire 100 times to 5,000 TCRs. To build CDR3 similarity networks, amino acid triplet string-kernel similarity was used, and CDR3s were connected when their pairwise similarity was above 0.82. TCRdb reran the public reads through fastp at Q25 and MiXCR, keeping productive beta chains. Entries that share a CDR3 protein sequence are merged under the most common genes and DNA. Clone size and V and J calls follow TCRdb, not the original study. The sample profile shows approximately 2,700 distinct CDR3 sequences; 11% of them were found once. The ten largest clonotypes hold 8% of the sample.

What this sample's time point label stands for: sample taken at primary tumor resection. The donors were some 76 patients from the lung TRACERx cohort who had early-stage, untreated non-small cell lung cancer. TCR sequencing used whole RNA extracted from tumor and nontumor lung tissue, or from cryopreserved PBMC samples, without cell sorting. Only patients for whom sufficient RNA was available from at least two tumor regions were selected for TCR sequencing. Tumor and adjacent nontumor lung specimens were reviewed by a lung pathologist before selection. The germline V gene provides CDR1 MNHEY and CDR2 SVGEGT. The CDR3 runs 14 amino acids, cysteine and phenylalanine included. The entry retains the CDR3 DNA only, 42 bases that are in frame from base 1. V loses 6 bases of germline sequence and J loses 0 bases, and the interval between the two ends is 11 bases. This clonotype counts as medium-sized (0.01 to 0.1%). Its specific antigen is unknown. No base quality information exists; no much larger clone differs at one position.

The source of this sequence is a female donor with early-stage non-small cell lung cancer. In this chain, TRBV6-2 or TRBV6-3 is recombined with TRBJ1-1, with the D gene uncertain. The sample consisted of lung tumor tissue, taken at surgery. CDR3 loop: CASRLQHLNTEAFF. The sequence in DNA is TGTGCCAGCAGGCTGCAGCACCTGAACACTGAAGCTTTCTTT.